This T cell receptor (beta chain) was identified in a study of T cells in Graves' hyperthyroidism and ophthalmopathy. Looked up from germline, CDR1 is SGHRS and CDR2 is YFSETQ. The CDR3 is 16 amino acids. V gave up 4 bases and J gave up 2 bases; unmatched junction bases: 6. Amplification of TCR beta CDR3 regions used RNA as the template. The TCR CDR3 was amplified in a first-round RT-PCR using the HTBI primer set. Each CDR3 protein gets one entry after TCRdb re-called the multiplex PCR reads with MiXCR. The sample lists around 520,000 distinct CDR3 sequences, roughly an eighth occurring once. Exclusion followed for patients with uncontrolled infection, other autoimmune disease, pregnancy or lactation. This sample holds PBMCs from 9.5 to 10 ml fresh peripheral blood. This clonotype came up many times.

The chain couples TRBV5-1 to TRBJ2-3; 11 bases map to TRBD2. The receptor's source is a woman younger than 35 with Graves' hyperthyroidism. Input material: blood. The CDR3 nucleotides are TGCGCCAGCAGCGGGACTAGCGGAGCCTACACAGATACGCAGTATTTT. Amino acids: CASSGTSGAYTDTQYF.